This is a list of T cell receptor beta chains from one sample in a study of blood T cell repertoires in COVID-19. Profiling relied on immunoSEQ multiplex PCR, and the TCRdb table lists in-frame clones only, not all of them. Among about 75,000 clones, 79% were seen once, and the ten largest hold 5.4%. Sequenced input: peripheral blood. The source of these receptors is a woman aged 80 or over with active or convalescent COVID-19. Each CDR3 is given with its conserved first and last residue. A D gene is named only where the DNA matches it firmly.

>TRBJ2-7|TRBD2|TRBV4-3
TGCGCCAGCAGCCACAAAATTAGCGGGGGGAGCGACGAGCAGTACTTC
CASSHKISGGSDEQYF
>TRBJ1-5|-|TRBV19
TGTGCCACAAAAACTGGACAGCAATATCAGCCCCAGCATTTT
CATKTGQQYQPQHF
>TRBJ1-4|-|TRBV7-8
TGTGCCAGCAGCTTACGTGGGAGGGGAGGGGAAAAACTGTTTTTT
CASSLRGRGGEKLFF
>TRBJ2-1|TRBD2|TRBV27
TGTGCCAGCAGTTTAACTCTCCCAACCGGGAGGGCCCCCTTTGAGCAGTTCTTC
CASSLTLPTGRAPFEQFF
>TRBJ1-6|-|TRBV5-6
TGTGCCAGCCTAAAAGACAGCACCGGACTAATTCAACCCCTCCACTTT
CASLKDSTGLIQPLHF
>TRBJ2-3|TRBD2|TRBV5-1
TGCGCCAGCAGCAGAACTAGCGGGGGTACCGGGCGAGATACGCAGTATTTT
CASSRTSGGTGRDTQYF
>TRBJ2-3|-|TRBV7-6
TGTGCCAGCAGCTTACTACCCTCTAGCACAGATACGCAGTATTTT
CASSLLPSSTDTQYF
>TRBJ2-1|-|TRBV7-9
TGTGCCAGCAGCTTAGGAAGACAGAGCTCCTACAATGAGCAGTTCTTC
CASSLGRQSSYNEQFF
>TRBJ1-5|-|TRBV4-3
TGCGCCAGCAGCCAAGATCCCTTTTATAGCAATCAGCCCCAGCATTTT
CASSQDPFYSNQPQHF
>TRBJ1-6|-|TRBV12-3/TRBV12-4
TGTGCCAGCAGTTCGACAGATCATTCACCCCTCCACTTT
CASSSTDHSPLHF